The entry that follows covers one T cell receptor beta chain sequence. Its target antigen remains unknown. There are no base qualities to consult, and no much larger clone falls within one base. Libraries were constructed by the immunoSEQ multiplex PCR assay. TCRdb took this table from immuneACCESS and kept in-frame rearrangements with V and J called. Such tables lack part of the clones; where checked against another copy, unresolved V genes explain under half of the gap, and the rest is unexplained. The sample profile shows about 120,000 clones; 88% of them were found once. Of the sample, around 3.4% falls within the top ten clones. These data originate in a study of control samples from healthy donors and cancer patients (dated by TCRdb to the early 2020s). The germline V gene provides CDR1 MGHRA and CDR2 YSYEKL. Including cysteine and phenylalanine, the CDR3 has 15 amino acids. Only the CDR3 DNA is retained, 45 bases long and in frame from the first base. V loses 5 bases of germline sequence and J loses 3 bases, and the interval between the two ends is 17 bases.

Recombination connected TRBV4-1 to TRBJ2-7, with the D gene possibly TRBD1 or TRBD2, each one fitting 5 bases. The sequence was collected from a man between 40 and 49 years old in good health. The specimen sequenced was blood. The CDR3 is CASSSRDGLYYEQYF. The DNA sequence is as follows: TGCGCCAGCAGCAGCCGGGACGGCCTTTACTACGAGCAGTACTTC.